These 5 T cell receptor beta chains share one sample of origin, sequenced in a study of patients and donors after allogeneic stem cell transplantation. TCRdb processed the RT-PCR reads anew with MiXCR; each CDR3 protein has one entry. This sample has approximately 410,000 distinct CDR3 sequences, with around 15% found just once. The sequenced sample was blood, either unsorted or a sorted T cell fraction (not recorded which). Receptors originate from a human donor who was either an allogeneic HSCT recipient or a stem cell or donor lymphocyte infusion donor (not recorded which). It is not recorded whose cells these are; they may come from a transplant donor.

This clonotype has a handful of counts. V gene TRBV6-2 or TRBV6-3 combines with J gene TRBJ2-1; 10 nucleotides align to TRBD2. Germline CDR1 and CDR2: MNHEY and SVGEGT. Germline trimming cut 2 bases from V and 5 bases from J; bases unmatched to any gene: 9. The CDR3 has 17 amino acids. CDR3 DNA: TGTGCCAGCAGTTACACCCTTAGCGGGGGGCGAAACAATGAGCAGTTCTTC. Its protein is CASSYTLSGGRNNEQFF.

This clonotype was picked up a small number of times. This chain's CDR3 is CASSLTSGSGGVYNEQFF. The CDR3 nucleotides are TGTGCCAGCAGCCTGACTAGCGGGTCCGGCGGGGTCTACAATGAGCAGTTCTTC. This chain connects TRBV11-1 to TRBJ2-1; 10 nucleotides match TRBD2. CDR3 length: 18 residues. Germline trimming cut 5 bases from V and 3 bases from J; bases unmatched to any gene: 13. Per the germline V gene, CDR1 is SGHAT and CDR2 is FQDESV (reference sequence).

The chain recombines TRBV27 with TRBJ2-7; the D gene could be TRBD1 or TRBD2 (5 bases each). CDR3 size: 14 residues. Trimming left V 5 bases short and J 3 bases short, with 14 bases between. Germline CDR1 is MNHEY and CDR2 is SMNVEV (reference sequence). The chain's CDR3 is CASSPRERVYEQYF. The CDR3 region has the DNA TGTGCCAGCAGTCCCAGGGAGAGGGTCTACGAGCAGTACTTC.

To note about this clonotype: Mismatch with germline at one junction end may stem from a read error. The chain has TRBV7-2 and TRBJ2-2, with 10 bases matching TRBD2. Germline V gene lookup returns CDR1 SGHTA and CDR2 FQGNSA. The CDR3 contains 16 residues. The CDR3 bases are TGTGCCAGCAGTCCTTCTAGCGGGGGACGCACCGGGGTGCTGTTTTTT. This gives the protein CASSPSSGGRTGVLFF.

This clonotype was observed a few times. The rearrangement joins TRBV7-2 to TRBJ2-7, with D possibly TRBD1 on 5 matching bases. Germline CDR1 reads SGHTA; CDR2 reads FQGNSA. V was trimmed by 1 base and J by 6 bases, leaving 10 bases between them. This CDR3 is built from 13 residues. The CDR3 region is CASSLDAGLEQYF. The CDR3 nucleotides read TGTGCCAGCAGCTTAGATGCAGGGCTCGAGCAGTACTTC.